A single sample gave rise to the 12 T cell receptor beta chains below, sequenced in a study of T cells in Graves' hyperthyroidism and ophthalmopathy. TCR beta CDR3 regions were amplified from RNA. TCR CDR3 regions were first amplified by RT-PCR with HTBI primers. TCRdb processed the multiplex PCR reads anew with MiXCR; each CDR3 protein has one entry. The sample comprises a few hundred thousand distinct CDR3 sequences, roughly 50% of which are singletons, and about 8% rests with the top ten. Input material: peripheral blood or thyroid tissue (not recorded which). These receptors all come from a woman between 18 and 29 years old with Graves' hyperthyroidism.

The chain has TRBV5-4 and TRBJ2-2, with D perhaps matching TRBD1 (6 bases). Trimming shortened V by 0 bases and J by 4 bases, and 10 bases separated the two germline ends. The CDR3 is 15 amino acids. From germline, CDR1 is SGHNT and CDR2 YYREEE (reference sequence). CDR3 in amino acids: CASSLGQVSTGELFF. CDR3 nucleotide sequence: TGTGCCAGCAGCTTGGGACAGGTTAGCACCGGGGAGCTGTTTTTT.

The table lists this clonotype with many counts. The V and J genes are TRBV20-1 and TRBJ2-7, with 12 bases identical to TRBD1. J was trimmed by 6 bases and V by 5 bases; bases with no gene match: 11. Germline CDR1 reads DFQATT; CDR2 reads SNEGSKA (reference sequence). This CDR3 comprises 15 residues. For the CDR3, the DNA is TGCAGTGCTGAATTGGGACAGGGGGCGCGAGGCGAGCAGTACTTC. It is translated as CSAELGQGARGEQYF.

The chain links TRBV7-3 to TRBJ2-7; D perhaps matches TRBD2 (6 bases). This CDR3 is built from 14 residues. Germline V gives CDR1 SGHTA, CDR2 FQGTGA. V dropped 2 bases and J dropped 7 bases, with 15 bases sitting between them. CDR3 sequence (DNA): TGTGCCAGCAGCTTATACCGGGAGTCAAATGAGCAGTACTTC. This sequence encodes CASSLYRESNEQYF.

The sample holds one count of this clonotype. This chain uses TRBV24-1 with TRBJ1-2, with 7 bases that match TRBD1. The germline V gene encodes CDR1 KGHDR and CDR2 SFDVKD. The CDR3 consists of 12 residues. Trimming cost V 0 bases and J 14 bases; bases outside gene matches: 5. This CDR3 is CATSDLQGGKTF. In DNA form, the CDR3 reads TGTGCCACCAGTGATTTGCAAGGGGGCAAAACCTTC.

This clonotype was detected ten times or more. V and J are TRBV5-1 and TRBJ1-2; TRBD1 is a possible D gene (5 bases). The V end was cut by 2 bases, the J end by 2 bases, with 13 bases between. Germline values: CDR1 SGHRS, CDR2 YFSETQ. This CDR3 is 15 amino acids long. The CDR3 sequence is CASSFGQGLNYGYTF. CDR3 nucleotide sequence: TGCGCCAGCAGCTTCGGGCAGGGCCTAAACTATGGCTACACCTTC.

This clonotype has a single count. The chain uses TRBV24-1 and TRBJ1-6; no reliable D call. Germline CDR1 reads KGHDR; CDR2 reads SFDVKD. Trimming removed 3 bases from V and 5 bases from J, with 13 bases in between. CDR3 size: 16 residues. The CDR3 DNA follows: TGTGCCACCAGTGATCCCGGCTACAACCATAATTCACCCCTCCACTTT. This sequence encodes CATSDPGYNHNSPLHF.

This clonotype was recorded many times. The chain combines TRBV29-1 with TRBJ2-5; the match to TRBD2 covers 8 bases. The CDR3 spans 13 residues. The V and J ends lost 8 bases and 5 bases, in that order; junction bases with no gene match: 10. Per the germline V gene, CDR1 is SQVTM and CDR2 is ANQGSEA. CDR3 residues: CSLSGGPIETQYF. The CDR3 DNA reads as TGCAGCCTATCGGGAGGGCCGATCGAGACCCAGTACTTC.

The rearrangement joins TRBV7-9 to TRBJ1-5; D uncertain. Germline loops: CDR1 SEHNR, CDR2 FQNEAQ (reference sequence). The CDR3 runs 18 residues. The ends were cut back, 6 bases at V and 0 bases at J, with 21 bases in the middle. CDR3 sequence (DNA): TGTGCCAGCAGTCGCCTCAATGAGCAGTTCTTTAGCAATCAGCCCCAGCATTTT. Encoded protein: CASSRLNEQFFSNQPQHF.

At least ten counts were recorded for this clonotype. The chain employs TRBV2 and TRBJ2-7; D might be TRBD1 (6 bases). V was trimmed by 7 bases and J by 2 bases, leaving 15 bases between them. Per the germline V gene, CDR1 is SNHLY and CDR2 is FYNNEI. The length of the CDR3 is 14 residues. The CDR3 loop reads CASTGVISAYEQYF. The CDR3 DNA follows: TGTGCCAGCACAGGGGTCATATCCGCCTACGAGCAGTACTTC.

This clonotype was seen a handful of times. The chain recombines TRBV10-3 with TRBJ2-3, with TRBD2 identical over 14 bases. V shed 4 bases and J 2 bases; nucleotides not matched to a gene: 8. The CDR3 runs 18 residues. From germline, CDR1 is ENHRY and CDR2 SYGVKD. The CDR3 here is CAISGLAGGDRYTDTQYF. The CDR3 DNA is TGTGCCATCAGTGGACTAGCGGGAGGGGATCGGTACACAGATACGCAGTATTTT.

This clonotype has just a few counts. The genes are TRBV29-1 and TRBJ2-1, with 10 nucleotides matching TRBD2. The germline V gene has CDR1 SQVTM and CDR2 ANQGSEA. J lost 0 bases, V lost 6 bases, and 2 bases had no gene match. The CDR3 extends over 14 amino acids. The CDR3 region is CSVTSGTSYNEQFF. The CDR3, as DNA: TGCAGCGTCACTAGCGGGACCTCCTACAATGAGCAGTTCTTC.

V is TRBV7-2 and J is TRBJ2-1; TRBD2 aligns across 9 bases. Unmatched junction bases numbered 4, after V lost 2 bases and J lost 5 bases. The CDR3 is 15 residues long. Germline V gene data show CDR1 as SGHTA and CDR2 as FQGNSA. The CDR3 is CASSLYGTSNNEQFF. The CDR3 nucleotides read TGTGCCAGCAGCTTATATGGGACTAGCAACAATGAGCAGTTCTTC. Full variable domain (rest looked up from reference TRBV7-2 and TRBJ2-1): GAGVSQSPSNKVTEKGKDVELRCDPISGHTALYWYRQSLGQGLEFLIYFQGNSAPDKSGLPSDRFSAERTGGSVSTLTIQRTQQEDSAVYLCASSLYGTSNNEQFFGPGTRLTVL.